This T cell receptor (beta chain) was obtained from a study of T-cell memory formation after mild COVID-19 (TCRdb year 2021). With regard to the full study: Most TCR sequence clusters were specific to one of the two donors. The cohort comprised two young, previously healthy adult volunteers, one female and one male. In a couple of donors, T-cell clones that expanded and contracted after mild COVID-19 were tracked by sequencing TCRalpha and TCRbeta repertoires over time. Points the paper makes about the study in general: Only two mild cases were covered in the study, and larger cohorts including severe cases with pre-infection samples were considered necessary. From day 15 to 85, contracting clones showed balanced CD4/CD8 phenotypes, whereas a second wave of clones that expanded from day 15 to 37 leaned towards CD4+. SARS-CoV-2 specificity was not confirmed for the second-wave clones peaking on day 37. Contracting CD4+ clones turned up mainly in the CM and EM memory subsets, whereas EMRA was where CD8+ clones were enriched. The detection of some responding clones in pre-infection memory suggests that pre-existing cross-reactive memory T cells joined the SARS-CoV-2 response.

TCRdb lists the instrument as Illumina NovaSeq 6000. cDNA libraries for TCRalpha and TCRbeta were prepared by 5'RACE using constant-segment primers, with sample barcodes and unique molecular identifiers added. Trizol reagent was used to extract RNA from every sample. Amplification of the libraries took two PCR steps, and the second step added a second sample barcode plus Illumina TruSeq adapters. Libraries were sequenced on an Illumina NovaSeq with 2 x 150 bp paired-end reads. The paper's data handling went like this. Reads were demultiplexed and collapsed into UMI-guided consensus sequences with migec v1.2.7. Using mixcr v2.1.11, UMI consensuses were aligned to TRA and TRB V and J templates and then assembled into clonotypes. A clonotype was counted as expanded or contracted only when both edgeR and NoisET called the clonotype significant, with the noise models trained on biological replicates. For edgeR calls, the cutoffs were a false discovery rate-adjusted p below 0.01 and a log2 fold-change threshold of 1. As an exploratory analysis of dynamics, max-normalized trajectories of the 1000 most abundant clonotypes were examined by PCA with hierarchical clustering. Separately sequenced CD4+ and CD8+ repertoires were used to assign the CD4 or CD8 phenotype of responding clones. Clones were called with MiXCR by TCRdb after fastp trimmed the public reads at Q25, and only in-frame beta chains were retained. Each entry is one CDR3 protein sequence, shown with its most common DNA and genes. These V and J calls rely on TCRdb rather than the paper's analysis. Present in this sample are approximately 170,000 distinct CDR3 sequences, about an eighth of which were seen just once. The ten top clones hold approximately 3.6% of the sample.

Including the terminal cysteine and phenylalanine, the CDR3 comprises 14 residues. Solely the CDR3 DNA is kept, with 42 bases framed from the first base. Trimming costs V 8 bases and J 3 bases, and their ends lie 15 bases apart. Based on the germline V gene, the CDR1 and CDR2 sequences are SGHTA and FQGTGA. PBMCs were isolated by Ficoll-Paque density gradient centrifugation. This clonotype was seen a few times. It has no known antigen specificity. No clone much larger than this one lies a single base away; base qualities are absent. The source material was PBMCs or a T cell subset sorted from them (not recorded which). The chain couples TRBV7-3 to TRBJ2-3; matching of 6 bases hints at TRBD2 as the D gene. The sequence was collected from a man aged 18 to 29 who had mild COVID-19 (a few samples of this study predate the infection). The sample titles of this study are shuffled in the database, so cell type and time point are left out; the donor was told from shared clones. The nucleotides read TGTGCCAGCGGCTCGGGGGATGGAACAGATACGCAGTATTTT. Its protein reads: CASGSGDGTDTQYF.